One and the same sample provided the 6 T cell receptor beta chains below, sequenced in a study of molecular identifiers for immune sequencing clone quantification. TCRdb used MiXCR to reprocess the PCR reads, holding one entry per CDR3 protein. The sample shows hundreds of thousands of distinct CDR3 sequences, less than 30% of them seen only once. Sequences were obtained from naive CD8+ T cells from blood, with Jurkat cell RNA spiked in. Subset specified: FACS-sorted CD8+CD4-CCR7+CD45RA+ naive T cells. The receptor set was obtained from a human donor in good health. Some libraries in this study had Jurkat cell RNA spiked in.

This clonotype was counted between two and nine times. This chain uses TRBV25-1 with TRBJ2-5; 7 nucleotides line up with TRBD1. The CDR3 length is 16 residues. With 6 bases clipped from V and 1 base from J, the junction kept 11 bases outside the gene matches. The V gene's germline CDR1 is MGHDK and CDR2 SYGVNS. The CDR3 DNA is TGTGCCAGCAGAGATCCAGGACAGGAAAGCCAAGAGACCCAGTACTTC. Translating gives CASRDPGQESQETQYF.

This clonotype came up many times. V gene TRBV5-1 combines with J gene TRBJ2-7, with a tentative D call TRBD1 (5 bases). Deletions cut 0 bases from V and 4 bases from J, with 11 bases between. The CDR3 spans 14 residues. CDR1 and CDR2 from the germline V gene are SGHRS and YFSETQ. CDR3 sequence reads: CASSLEGSGYEQYF. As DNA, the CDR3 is TGCGCCAGCAGCTTGGAGGGGTCAGGGTACGAGCAGTACTTC.

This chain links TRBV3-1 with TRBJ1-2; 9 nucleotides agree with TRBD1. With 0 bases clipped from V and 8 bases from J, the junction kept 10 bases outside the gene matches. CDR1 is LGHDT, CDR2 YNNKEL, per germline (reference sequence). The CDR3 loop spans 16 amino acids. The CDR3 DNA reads TGTGCCAGCAGCCAAGACCTTAGGACAGGGGTAGACGGCTACACCTTC. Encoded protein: CASSQDLRTGVDGYTF.

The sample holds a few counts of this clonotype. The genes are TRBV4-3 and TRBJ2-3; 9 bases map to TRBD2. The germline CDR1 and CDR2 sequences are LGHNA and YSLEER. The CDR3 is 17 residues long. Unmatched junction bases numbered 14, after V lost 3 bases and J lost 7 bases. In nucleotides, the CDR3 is TGCGCCAGCAGCCAGGGGTCGGAGCGGGGGGTGTTTTATACGCAGTATTTT. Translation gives CASSQGSERGVFYTQYF.

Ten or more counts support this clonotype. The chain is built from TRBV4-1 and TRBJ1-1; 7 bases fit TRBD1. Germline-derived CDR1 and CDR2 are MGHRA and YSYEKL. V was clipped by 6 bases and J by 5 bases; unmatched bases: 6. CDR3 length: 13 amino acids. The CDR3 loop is CASRPTGWTEAFF. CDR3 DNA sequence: TGCGCCAGCAGGCCGACAGGGTGGACTGAAGCTTTCTTT.

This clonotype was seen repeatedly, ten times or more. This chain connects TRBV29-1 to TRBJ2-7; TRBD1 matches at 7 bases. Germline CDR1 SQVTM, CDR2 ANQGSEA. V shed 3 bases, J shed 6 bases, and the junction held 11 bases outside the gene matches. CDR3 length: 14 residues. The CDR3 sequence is CSVEPRDSSSEQYF. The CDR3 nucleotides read TGCAGCGTTGAGCCCCGGGACAGTAGCTCCGAGCAGTACTTC.